This entry describes one TCR beta chain. This sample is drawn from a study of molecular identifiers for immune sequencing clone quantification. TCRdb reprocessed the PCR reads with MiXCR, giving one entry per CDR3 protein. The sample holds around 460,000 distinct CDR3 sequences, 20% to 25% seen once. J lost 0 bases, V lost 2 bases, and 3 bases had no gene match. CDR3 length: 17 amino acids. The germline V gene encodes CDR1 MGHRA and CDR2 YSYEKL. This receptor was taken from a human donor in good health. Some libraries in this study had Jurkat cell RNA spiked in. V and J are TRBV4-1 and TRBJ1-6; 8 bases line up with TRBD1. Sample: naive CD8+ T cells from blood, with Jurkat cell RNA spiked in. Described subset: FACS-sorted CD8+CD4-CCR7+CD45RA+ naive T cells. CDR3 bases: TGCGCCAGCAGCCAATCTACAGGGGGCTCCTATAATTCACCCCTCCACTTT. Amino acid sequence: CASSQSTGGSYNSPLHF.